These 21 T cell receptor beta chains were sequenced from one sample in a study of graft-versus-host responses after intestinal transplantation. These receptors' targets are unknown. Sequenced by immunoSEQ multiplex PCR; TCRdb stores in-frame clones only, minus some. The table has over 100,000 clones, more than 75% seen once. The sequencing here drew on unstimulated CD4+ T cells sorted from spleen or lymph node cells, taken before intestinal transplant. Receptors were obtained from a human donor who received an intestinal transplant.

The chain employs TRBV7-3 and TRBJ2-1; the D is unclear. Trimming stripped 3 bases from V and 0 bases from J, with 9 bases between. The CDR3 length is 15 residues. CDR1 is SGHTA and CDR2 is FQGTGA in the germline V gene. The CDR3 spells CASSFRAGSYNEQFF. The CDR3, as DNA: TGTGCCAGCAGCTTTCGGGCCGGCTCCTACAATGAGCAGTTCTTC.

CDR3 sequence reads: CASGLVTGPFSNQPQHF. CDR3 DNA: TGTGCTAGTGGTTTGGTAACAGGGCCTTTTAGCAATCAGCCCCAGCATTTT. V and J are TRBV12-5 and TRBJ1-5; TRBD1 is a possible D gene (6 bases). V lost 0 bases, J lost 0 bases, and 12 bases lay in between. There are 17 residues in the CDR3. Germline V CDR1 and CDR2: LGHNT, FRNRAP.

V gene TRBV7-3 combines with J gene TRBJ1-2; TRBD1 matches 11 bases. Trimming took 3 bases from V and 3 from J; bases not matched to a gene: 3. The CDR3 extends over 15 amino acids. In germline, CDR1 is SGHTA, CDR2 FQGTGA. CDR3 DNA sequence: TGTGCCAGCAGCTTTTGGACAGGGGGCCACTATGGCTACACCTTC. It yields the protein CASSFWTGGHYGYTF.

The J gene is TRBJ1-1, the V gene TRBV6-1; no definite D call. The CDR3 runs to 12 residues. The V end was cut by 4 bases, the J end by 4 bases, with 7 bases between. The germline V gene has CDR1 MNHNS and CDR2 SASEGT. Here the CDR3 DNA reads TGTGCCAGCAGTGGGGAACTCACTGAAGCTTTCTTT. This gives the protein CASSGELTEAFF.

The table lists this clone with a count of one. V usage is TRBV2 and J usage is TRBJ1-6, with no clear D. The germline V and J ends were trimmed by 7 bases and 0 bases, with 4 bases remaining between them. The CDR3 has 13 amino acids. From germline, CDR1 is SNHLY and CDR2 FYNNEI. The CDR3 DNA sequence: TGTGCCAGCACCAGCTCCTATAATTCACCCCTCCACTTT. It is translated as CASTSSYNSPLHF.

In its sample, this clone was seen once. V usage is TRBV14 and J usage is TRBJ1-1; D not resolved. CDR1 is SGHDN, CDR2 FVKESK, per germline. Trimming pared 2 bases from V and 4 bases from J, leaving 8 bases between. The CDR3 loop spans 13 amino acids. In DNA form, the CDR3 reads TGTGCCAGCAGCCAACGGGTGAGCACTGAAGCTTTCTTT. Protein product: CASSQRVSTEAFF.

The genes are TRBV5-6 and TRBJ2-7, with D hard to call. The CDR3 sequence is 12 residues long. The germline V gene encodes CDR1 SGHDT and CDR2 YYEEEE. The V and J ends lost 0 bases and 3 bases respectively, with 4 bases between them. CDR3 nucleotide sequence: TGTGCCAGCAGCTTGGGGGACTACGAGCAGTACTTC. It specifies CASSLGDYEQYF.

The V gene is TRBV4-2, the J gene TRBJ2-1; D gene unclear. This CDR3 is 14 amino acids long. The V end lost 3 bases, the J end lost 6 bases, and 12 bases lay between the germline ends. From germline, CDR1 is LGHNA and CDR2 YNFKEQ. Here the CDR3 reads CASSQGFQPNEQFF. The CDR3 bases are TGTGCCAGCAGCCAGGGGTTCCAGCCCAATGAGCAGTTCTTC.

The chain couples TRBV6-1 to TRBJ2-3; no firm D call. The V gene lost 5 bases and the J gene lost 2 bases, with 5 bases spanning the gap. This CDR3 is 12 amino acids long. Germline V lookup: CDR1 MNHNS, CDR2 SASEGT. The CDR3 reads CASSHFTDTQYF. The CDR3 DNA is TGTGCCAGCAGTCATTTCACAGATACGCAGTATTTT.

The chain links TRBV11-2 to TRBJ2-7; possibly TRBD1 or TRBD2 for D (5 bases each). Per the germline V gene, CDR1 is SGHAT and CDR2 is FQNNGV. V lost 5 bases and J lost 0, with 11 bases in between. The CDR3 length is 14 residues. CDR3 sequence (DNA): TGTGCCAGCAGCCCGGGACCGAGCTCCTACGAGCAGTACTTC. Translating gives CASSPGPSSYEQYF.

This rearrangement joins TRBV2 to TRBJ2-1, with 8 positions matching TRBD2. CDR3 length: 14 amino acids. Germline V gene sequence: CDR1 SNHLY, CDR2 FYNNEI. The V and J ends lost 7 bases and 8 bases, in that order; junction bases with no gene match: 10. The CDR3: CASTGTRYGDEQFF. As DNA, the CDR3 is TGTGCCAGCACCGGGACTAGATATGGCGATGAGCAGTTCTTC.

In this sample, this clone turned up a few times. The chain couples TRBV10-3 to TRBJ2-2; 9 bases align to TRBD1. The length of the CDR3 is 15 residues. CDR1 and CDR2 from the germline V gene are ENHRY and SYGVKD. V trimming: 4 bases; J trimming: 7 bases; junction bases outside the gene matches: 7. CDR3 loop: CAISGRQGVGGELFF. The CDR3 region has the DNA TGTGCCATCAGTGGCAGACAGGGGGTCGGCGGGGAGCTGTTTTTT.

The chain links TRBV15 to TRBJ1-1; D is unclear. Trimming cost V 4 bases and J 5 bases, with 20 bases left between them. The CDR3 is made up of 16 amino acids. The germline CDR1 and CDR2 sequences are LNHNV and YYDKDF (reference sequence). CDR3 residues: CATSINLGLLGTEAFF. The CDR3 nucleotides read TGTGCCACCAGCATTAACTTGGGCCTTTTAGGGACTGAAGCTTTCTTT.

The chain employs TRBV7-9 and TRBJ1-4; 8 positions match TRBD1. CDR1 and CDR2 from the germline V gene are SEHNR and FQNEAQ (reference sequence). This CDR3 is 14 amino acids long. After removal of 5 bases from V and 5 bases from J, the junction contained 4 bases not matched to a gene. CDR3 DNA sequence: TGTGCCAGCAGCCGCCGGACAGGGAATGAAAAACTGTTTTTT. This codes for CASSRRTGNEKLFF.

In this sample, this clone turned up a few times. The gene calls are TRBV6-1 and TRBJ1-6; D possibly corresponds to TRBD1 (6 bases). Germline CDR1 and CDR2: MNHNS and SASEGT. The CDR3 loop spans 13 amino acids. V lost 4 bases and J 7 bases, leaving 8 bases between the germline ends. CDR3 sequence (DNA): TGTGCCAGCAGTGGACAGGCGAATTCACCCCTCCACTTT. It translates to CASSGQANSPLHF.

The chain joins TRBV9 to TRBJ1-6; unclear D gene. The V gene lost 0 bases and the J gene lost 8 bases, with 12 bases spanning the gap. This CDR3 is built from 15 residues. Germline V CDR1 and CDR2: SGDLS, YYNGEE. The CDR3 DNA sequence: TGTGCCAGCAGCGTAGATTCCGGAGGACATTCACCCCTCCACTTT. Protein sequence: CASSVDSGGHSPLHF.

The chain links TRBV7-2 to TRBJ2-5; D tentatively reads TRBD1 or TRBD2 (7 bases each). CDR3 length: 15 amino acids. Germline loops: CDR1 SGHTA, CDR2 FQGNSA. V lost 2 bases and J lost 11, with 21 bases in between. CDR3 region: CASSLQGLRGGEQYF. Here the CDR3 DNA reads TGTGCCAGCAGCTTACAGGGCCTCAGGGGGGGTGAGCAGTACTTC.

The chain's CDR3 is CASSSYSTVNTEAFF. In nucleotides, the CDR3 is TGTGCCAGCAGTTCGTACTCGACAGTGAACACTGAAGCTTTCTTT. V is TRBV28 and J is TRBJ1-1; possible D gene TRBD1, 5 bases. Germline V gives CDR1 MDHEN, CDR2 SYDVKM. V lost 4 bases and J 0 bases, leaving 12 bases between the germline ends. The CDR3 contains 15 residues.

The chain has TRBV7-2 and TRBJ2-5; either TRBD1 or TRBD2 may supply D (6 bases each). Trimming took off 5 bases at V and 0 bases at J, with 13 bases between the two ends. Germline CDR1 reads SGHTA; CDR2 reads FQGNSA. This CDR3 region has 15 residues. DNA of the CDR3: TGTGCCAGCAGCAGGGGGGTCTCGAACCAAGAGACCCAGTACTTC. This gives the protein CASSRGVSNQETQYF. Drawing the rest from reference TRBV7-2 and TRBJ2-5, the complete variable domain is GAGVSQSPSNKVTEKGKDVELRCDPISGHTALYWYRQSLGQGLEFLIYFQGNSAPDKSGLPSDRFSAERTGGSVSTLTIQRTQQEDSAVYLCASSRGVSNQETQYFGPGTRLLVL.

The rearrangement uses TRBV29-1 and TRBJ1-1, with a weak D call TRBD1 (6 bases). Germline CDR1 and CDR2: SQVTM and ANQGSEA. Between the trimmed V and J ends, which lost 4 bases and 5 bases, there was a span of 23 bases. This CDR3 has 16 amino acids. This CDR3 reads CSVVKSTGPRGTEAFF. In DNA form, the CDR3 reads TGCAGCGTTGTTAAAAGTACAGGGCCGAGAGGGACTGAAGCTTTCTTT.

The V gene is TRBV2, the J gene TRBJ1-2, with D uncertain. The V end lost 5 bases, the J end lost 10 bases, and 11 bases lay between the germline ends. This CDR3 contains 11 residues. In germline, CDR1 is SNHLY, CDR2 FYNNEI. The CDR3 coding sequence is TGTGCCAGCAGTAATACCCCGGACTACACCTTC. Encoded protein: CASSNTPDYTF.